This T cell receptor beta chain was sequenced in a study of T-cell reconstitution after alpha-beta-depleted transplantation in children. Germline CDR1 is GTSNPN and CDR2 is SVGIG (reference sequence). The CDR3 totals 12 residues. The V and J ends lost 5 bases and 0 bases respectively, with 8 bases between them. Researchers prepared the TCRbeta library using unique molecular identifiers, the study reports. MiXCR, applied by TCRdb to the PCR reads, yields one record per CDR3 protein. The data hold about 360,000 distinct CDR3 sequences, with about 14% observed a single time. This rearrangement joins TRBV30 to TRBJ2-7; D remains ambiguous. The receptor was derived from a human donor who donated a stem cell graft to a child with Fanconi anemia. The sample here was PBMCs, taken from the stem cell graft. The CDR3 spells CAWDKSSYEQYF. The CDR3 bases are TGTGCCTGGGACAAAAGCTCCTACGAGCAGTACTTC.